The TCR beta chain under discussion was sequenced for a study of regulatory T cells in long-lasting Graves disease. iRepertoire HTBI primers and Arm-PCR of CDR3 regions built TCR beta libraries. TCRdb itself ran the multiplex PCR reads through MiXCR, one entry per CDR3 protein. The sample shows roughly 490,000 distinct CDR3 sequences, under 25% of them seen only once. CDR1 and CDR2 (germline): DFQATT, SNEGSKA (reference sequence). V was cut by 6 bases and J by 0 bases, with 12 bases left in between. The CDR3 is 14 amino acids. The time point: persistent/refractory GD, antithyroid drugs over 5 years with positive TRAb. PBMC RNA served as the TCR library source.

The rearrangement uses TRBV20-1 and TRBJ2-1; D is unclear. The sample was peripheral blood mononuclear cells (PBMCs), taken when the disease was refractory, from a patient treated with antithyroid drugs. The TCR comes from a female donor with Graves disease. The CDR3 sequence is CSAPRPTSYNEQFF. CDR3 coding DNA: TGCAGTGCGCCCCGGCCCACCTCCTACAATGAGCAGTTCTTC.